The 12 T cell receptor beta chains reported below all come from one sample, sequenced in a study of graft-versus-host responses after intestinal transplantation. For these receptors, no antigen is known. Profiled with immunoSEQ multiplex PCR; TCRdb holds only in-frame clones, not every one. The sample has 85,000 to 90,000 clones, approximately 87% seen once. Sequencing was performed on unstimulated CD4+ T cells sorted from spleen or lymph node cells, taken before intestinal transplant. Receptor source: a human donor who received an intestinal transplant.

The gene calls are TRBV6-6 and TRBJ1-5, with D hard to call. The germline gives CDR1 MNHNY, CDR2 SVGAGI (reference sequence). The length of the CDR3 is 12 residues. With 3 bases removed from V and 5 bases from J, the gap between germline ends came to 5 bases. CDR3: CASSYGYQPQHF. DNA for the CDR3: TGTGCCAGCAGTTATGGCTATCAGCCCCAGCATTTT.

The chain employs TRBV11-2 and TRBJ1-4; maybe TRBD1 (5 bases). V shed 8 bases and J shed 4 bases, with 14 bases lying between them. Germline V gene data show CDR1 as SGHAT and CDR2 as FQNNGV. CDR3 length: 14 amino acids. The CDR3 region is CASGPGGFNEKLFF. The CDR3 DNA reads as TGTGCCAGCGGCCCCGGGGGGTTTAATGAAAAACTGTTTTTT.

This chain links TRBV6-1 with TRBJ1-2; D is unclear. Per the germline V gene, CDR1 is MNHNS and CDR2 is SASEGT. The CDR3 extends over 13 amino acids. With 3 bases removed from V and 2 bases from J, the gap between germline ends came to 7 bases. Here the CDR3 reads CASSDPLNYGYTF. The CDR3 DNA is TGTGCCAGCAGTGATCCCTTGAACTATGGCTACACCTTC.

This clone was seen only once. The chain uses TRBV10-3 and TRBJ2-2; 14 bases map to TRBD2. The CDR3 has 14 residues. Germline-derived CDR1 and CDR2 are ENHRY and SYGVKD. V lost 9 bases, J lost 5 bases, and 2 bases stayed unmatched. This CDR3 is CAIGTSGGTGELFF. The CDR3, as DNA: TGTGCCATAGGGACTAGCGGGGGAACCGGGGAGCTGTTTTTT.

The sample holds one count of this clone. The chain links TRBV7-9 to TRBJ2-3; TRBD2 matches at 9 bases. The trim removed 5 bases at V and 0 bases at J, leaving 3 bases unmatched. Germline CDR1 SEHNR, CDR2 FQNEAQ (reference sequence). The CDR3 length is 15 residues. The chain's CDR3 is CASSPGTSSTDTQYF. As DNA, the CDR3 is TGTGCCAGCAGCCCCGGGACTAGCAGCACAGATACGCAGTATTTT.

The CDR3 region has the DNA TGTGCCAGCAGCTCGAGGACAGGGGGCTGGGAGACCCAGTACTTC. This translates into CASSSRTGGWETQYF. V usage is TRBV7-9 and J usage is TRBJ2-5; TRBD1 aligns across 11 bases. The CDR3 totals 15 residues. Germline lookup yields CDR1 SEHNR and CDR2 FQNEAQ (reference sequence). V lost 4 bases, J lost 5 bases, and 6 bases stayed unmatched.

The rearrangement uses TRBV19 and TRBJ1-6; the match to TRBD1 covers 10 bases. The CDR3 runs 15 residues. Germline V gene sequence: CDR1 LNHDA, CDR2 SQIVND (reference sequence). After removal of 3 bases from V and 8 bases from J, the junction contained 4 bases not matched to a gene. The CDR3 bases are TGTGCCAGTAGTATGAGGGGACAGGGGTATTCACCCCTCCACTTT. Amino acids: CASSMRGQGYSPLHF.

The CDR3 reads CASSFQGPGNTIYF. The CDR3 nucleotides read TGTGCCAGCAGCTTCCAGGGGCCGGGAAACACCATATATTTT. This chain uses TRBV5-4 with TRBJ1-3; possible D gene TRBD1, 6 bases. Trimming removed 2 bases from V and 4 bases from J, with 10 bases in between. The germline V gene encodes CDR1 SGHNT and CDR2 YYREEE (reference sequence). This CDR3 is built from 14 residues.

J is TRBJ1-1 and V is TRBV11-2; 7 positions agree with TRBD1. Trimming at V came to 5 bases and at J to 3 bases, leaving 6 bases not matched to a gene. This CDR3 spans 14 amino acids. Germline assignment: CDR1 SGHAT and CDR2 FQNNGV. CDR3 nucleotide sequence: TGTGCCAGCAGCACAACAGGGGCGGACACTGAAGCTTTCTTT. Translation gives CASSTTGADTEAFF.

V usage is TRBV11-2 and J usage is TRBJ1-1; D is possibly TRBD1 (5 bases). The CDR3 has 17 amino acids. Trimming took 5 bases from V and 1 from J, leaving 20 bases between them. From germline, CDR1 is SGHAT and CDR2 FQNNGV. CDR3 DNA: TGTGCCAGCAGCCCGCCCCCTTGGGGGGGGAAGAACACTGAAGCTTTCTTT. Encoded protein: CASSPPPWGGKNTEAFF. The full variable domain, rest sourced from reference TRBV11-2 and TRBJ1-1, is EAGVAQSPRYKIIEKRQSVAFWCNPISGHATLYWYQQILGQGPKLLIQFQNNGVVDDSQLPKDRFSAERLKGVDSTLKIQPAKLEDSAVYLCASSPPPWGGKNTEAFFGQGTRLTVV.

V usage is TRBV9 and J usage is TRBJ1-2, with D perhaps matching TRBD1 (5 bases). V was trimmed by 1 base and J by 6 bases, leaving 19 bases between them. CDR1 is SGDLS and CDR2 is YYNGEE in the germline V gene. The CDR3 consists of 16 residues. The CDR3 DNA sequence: TGTGCCAGCAGCGTAAGCGGGGGATCAAACCCGGATGGCTACACCTTC. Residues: CASSVSGGSNPDGYTF. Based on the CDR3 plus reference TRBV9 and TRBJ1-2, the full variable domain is DSGVTQTPKHLITATGQRVTLRCSPRSGDLSVYWYQQSLDQGLQFLIQYYNGEERAKGNILERFSAQQFPDLHSELNLSSLELGDSALYFCASSVSGGSNPDGYTFGSGTRLTVV.

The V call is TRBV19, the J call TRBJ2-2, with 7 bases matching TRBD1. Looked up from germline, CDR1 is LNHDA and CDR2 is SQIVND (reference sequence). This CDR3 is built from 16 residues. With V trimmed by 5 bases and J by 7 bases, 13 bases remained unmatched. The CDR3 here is CASSPRTGRRFGELFF. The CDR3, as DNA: TGTGCCAGTAGTCCCAGGACAGGCCGTCGATTCGGGGAGCTGTTTTTT.